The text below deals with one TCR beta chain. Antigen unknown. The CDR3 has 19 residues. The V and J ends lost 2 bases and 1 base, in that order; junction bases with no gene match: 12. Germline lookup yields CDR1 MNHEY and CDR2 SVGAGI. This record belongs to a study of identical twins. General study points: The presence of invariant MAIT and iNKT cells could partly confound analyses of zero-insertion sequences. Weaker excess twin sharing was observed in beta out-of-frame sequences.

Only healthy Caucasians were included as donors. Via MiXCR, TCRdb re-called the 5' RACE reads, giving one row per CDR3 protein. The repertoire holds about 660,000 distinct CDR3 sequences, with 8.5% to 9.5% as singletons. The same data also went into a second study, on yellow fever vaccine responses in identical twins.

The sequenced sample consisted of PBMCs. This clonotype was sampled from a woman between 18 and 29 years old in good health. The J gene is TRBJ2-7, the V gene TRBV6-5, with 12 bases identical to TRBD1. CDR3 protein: CASSYPGQGAGISSYEQYF. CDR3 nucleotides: TGTGCCAGCAGTTACCCGGGACAGGGGGCGGGAATTTCGTCCTACGAGCAGTACTTC.